This TCR beta chain derives from a study of blood T cell repertoires in COVID-19. About the study: Specimens from acute and convalescent COVID-19 originated in the United States, Italy and Spain.

This clone was observed a few times. Participant-given clinical history determined each cohort assignment. The CDR3 runs 14 residues. Between the trimmed V and J ends, which lost 1 base and 0 bases, there was a span of 7 bases. Germline V gene sequence: CDR1 LGHNA, CDR2 YNFKEQ. In the study's own analysis: Estimated nucleated cell counts came from reference gene primer amplification. Assay: immunoSEQ multiplex PCR; the TCRdb copy retains only in-frame clones and omits some. V and J calls and clone size come straight from that table; D and trimming were deduced from the DNA. The repertoire holds about 170,000 clones, with approximately 84% as singletons.

The chain is built from TRBV4-2 and TRBJ2-7, with D unclear. This TCR was recovered from a woman between 45 and 65 years old who had recovered from COVID-19. The specimen was PBMCs or T cells enriched from blood (not recorded which). CDR3 bases: TGTGCCAGCAGCCAAGGAGAGAGCTCCTACGAGCAGTACTTC. As protein: CASSQGESSYEQYF.